The 16 T cell receptor beta chains listed next were all sequenced from one sample in a study of beta chain features in type 1 diabetes. Study results and caveats: Moderate yet significant TCRB CDR3 shortening was seen in Type 1 diabetes patients in all four CD4+ subsets.

Of the isolated RNA, all was reverse transcribed, and so the sequenced material was expressed TCRB transcripts. Here immunoSEQ multiplex PCR was the method, and the copy in TCRdb shows in-frame clones only, minus some. The table has approximately 170,000 clones, around 8% seen once. No antigen is known for these receptors. What was sequenced was central memory CD4+ T cells from blood. The source is a woman aged 40 to 50 with type 1 diabetes.

The V and J genes are TRBV5-4 and TRBJ1-6, with TRBD1 as a possible D gene (5 bases). The CDR3 covers 15 residues. The ends were cut back, 0 bases at V and 8 bases at J, with 12 bases in the middle. Germline V gene sequence: CDR1 SGHNT, CDR2 YYREEE (reference sequence). This CDR3 reads CASSLAQGGDSPLHF. The CDR3 DNA reads TGTGCCAGCAGCTTGGCTCAGGGAGGGGATTCACCCCTCCACTTT.

The chain carries TRBV6-5 and TRBJ2-7; D may be TRBD1 (6 bases). The germline CDR1 and CDR2 sequences are MNHEY and SVGAGI. The V end lost 3 bases, the J end lost 5 bases, and 14 bases lay between the germline ends. This CDR3 region has 14 residues. The CDR3 sequence is CASSYRGGRNEQYF. The CDR3 nucleotides read TGTGCCAGCAGTTATCGAGGGGGAAGAAACGAGCAGTACTTC.

V usage is TRBV28 and J usage is TRBJ1-1, with TRBD1 matching 7 bases. CDR3 length: 15 amino acids. Germline loops: CDR1 MDHEN, CDR2 SYDVKM. The trim removed 2 bases at V and 6 bases at J, leaving 9 bases unmatched. Here the CDR3 reads CASSLPVRGLPEAFF. Here the CDR3 DNA reads TGTGCCAGCAGTTTACCCGTTAGGGGGCTCCCTGAAGCTTTCTTT.

The rearrangement uses TRBV6-5 and TRBJ1-3, with D tentatively TRBD1 (5 bases). Germline V gene sequence: CDR1 MNHEY, CDR2 SVGAGI. Trimming left V 5 bases short and J 8 bases short, with 16 bases between. This CDR3 comprises 14 residues. CDR3 residues: CASSVVQEGHTIYF. DNA for the CDR3: TGTGCCAGCAGTGTGGTACAGGAGGGACACACCATATATTTT.

This clone occurred many times. The V call is TRBV5-6, the J call TRBJ2-5; 8 bases align to TRBD1. In germline, CDR1 is SGHDT, CDR2 YYEEEE. The CDR3 sequence is 14 residues long. V was pared by 3 bases and J by 4 bases, with 5 bases of the junction left unmatched. The DNA for the CDR3 is TGTGCCAGCAGCTCAGGACAGGGTGGAGAGACCCAGTACTTC. It codes for CASSSGQGGETQYF.

The chain has TRBV4-3 and TRBJ2-2; a weak D match, TRBD2 (6 bases). CDR3 size: 16 residues. Germline values: CDR1 LGHNA, CDR2 YSLEER. The V end was cut by 4 bases, the J end by 3 bases, with 15 bases between. CDR3 sequence (DNA): TGCGCCAGCAGCCCGCGGGGCGGAGGGGACACCGGGGAGCTGTTTTTT. Amino acid sequence: CASSPRGGGDTGELFF.

The V and J genes are TRBV9 and TRBJ2-3; D remains unclear. The length of the CDR3 is 12 residues. Germline V gene lookup returns CDR1 SGDLS and CDR2 YYNGEE. With 0 bases removed from V and 9 bases from J, the gap between germline ends came to 8 bases. The CDR3 DNA is TGTGCCAGCAGCGTAGTCGGCGGAACGCAGTATTTT. Its translation: CASSVVGGTQYF.

This clone was seen a few times. The rearrangement links TRBV6-1 to TRBJ1-6, with 10 bases matching TRBD1. The germline gives CDR1 MNHNS, CDR2 SASEGT. CDR3 size: 17 residues. J lost 0 bases, V lost 1 base, and 0 bases had no gene match. The CDR3 spells CASSEGDRGSYNSPLHF. The CDR3 DNA is TGTGCCAGCAGTGAAGGGGACAGGGGCTCCTATAATTCACCCCTCCACTTT.

The rearrangement joins TRBV29-1 to TRBJ1-5; maybe TRBD1 (5 bases). Trimming removed 4 bases from V and 4 bases from J, with 11 bases in between. This CDR3 has 13 amino acids. Germline CDR1 reads SQVTM; CDR2 reads ANQGSEA. The CDR3 sequence is CSVALGGNQPQHF. For the CDR3, the DNA is TGCAGCGTTGCCCTCGGGGGAAATCAGCCCCAGCATTTT.

This clone was counted a few times. The V and J genes are TRBV2 and TRBJ2-5; 10 bases match TRBD1. From germline, CDR1 is SNHLY and CDR2 FYNNEI. CDR3 length: 15 amino acids. Unmatched junction bases numbered 7, after V lost 6 bases and J lost 3 bases. CDR3 sequence: CASSEMGTGEETQYF. The CDR3 DNA reads TGTGCCAGCAGCGAAATGGGGACAGGGGAAGAGACCCAGTACTTC.

This clone was picked up a small number of times. The V call is TRBV7-9, the J call TRBJ2-1; 9 bases fit TRBD1. CDR1 is SEHNR, CDR2 FQNEAQ, per germline (reference sequence). Losses at the gene ends were 5 bases for V and 8 bases for J; bases not matched to a gene: 10. This CDR3 has 15 amino acids. The CDR3 nucleotides are TGTGCCAGCAGCCGCTCGGGACAGGGAATTGATGAGCAGTTCTTC. This codes for CASSRSGQGIDEQFF.

The chain employs TRBV29-1 and TRBJ2-5; TRBD2 agrees at 10 bases. Germline loops: CDR1 SQVTM, CDR2 ANQGSEA. The trim removed 3 bases at V and 5 bases at J, leaving 6 bases unmatched. CDR3 length equals 14 residues. The CDR3 nucleotides read TGCAGCGTTGAGGGGACTAGCGTCCGGGAGACCCAGTACTTC. Translated: CSVEGTSVRETQYF.

In this sample, this clone turned up a few times. The chain employs TRBV5-1 and TRBJ2-1; 7 bases fit TRBD2. Unmatched junction bases numbered 9, after V lost 0 bases and J lost 6 bases. Germline V gene lookup returns CDR1 SGHRS and CDR2 YFSETQ. CDR3 size: 16 residues. CDR3 sequence: CASSLARGSGGNEQFF. The CDR3 DNA sequence: TGCGCCAGCAGCTTGGCCCGCGGGAGTGGGGGCAATGAGCAGTTCTTC.

The V call is TRBV13, the J call TRBJ1-6; unclear D gene. The CDR3 sequence is 19 residues long. In germline, CDR1 is PRHDT, CDR2 FYEKMQ (reference sequence). The V gene lost 0 bases and the J gene lost 0 bases, with 15 bases spanning the gap. The CDR3 loop reads CASSLGHSGFSSYNSPLHF. For the CDR3, the DNA is TGTGCCAGCAGCTTAGGTCACAGTGGCTTTAGCTCCTATAATTCACCCCTCCACTTT.

This sequence joins TRBV7-2 and TRBJ2-3, with a tentative D call TRBD1 (5 bases). Germline values: CDR1 SGHTA, CDR2 FQGNSA. The CDR3 loop spans 14 amino acids. Trimming took off 5 bases at V and 4 bases at J, with 13 bases between the two ends. The CDR3, as DNA: TGTGCCAGCAGCCAGGGCCGGCCCCCAGATACGCAGTATTTT. Translating gives CASSQGRPPDTQYF.

In its sample, this clone was seen many times. The chain couples TRBV7-8 to TRBJ1-5; D not certain. Germline V CDR1 and CDR2: SGHVS, FQNEAQ. V was pared by 1 base and J by 3 bases, with 7 bases between. The CDR3 has 14 amino acids. The CDR3 coding sequence is TGTGCCAGCAGCTTAGGGCCCTTCAATCAGCCCCAGCATTTT. Its translation: CASSLGPFNQPQHF.